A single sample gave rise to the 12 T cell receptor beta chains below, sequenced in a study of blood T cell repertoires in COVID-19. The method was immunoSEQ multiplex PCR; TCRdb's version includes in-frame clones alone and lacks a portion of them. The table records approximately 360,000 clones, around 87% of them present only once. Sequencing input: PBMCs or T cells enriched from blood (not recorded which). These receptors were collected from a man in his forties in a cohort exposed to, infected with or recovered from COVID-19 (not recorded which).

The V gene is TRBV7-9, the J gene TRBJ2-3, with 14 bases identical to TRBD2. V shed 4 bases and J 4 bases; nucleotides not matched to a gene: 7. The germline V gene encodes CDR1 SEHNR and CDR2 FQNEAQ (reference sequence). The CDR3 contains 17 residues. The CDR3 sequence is CASSSGLAGASADTQYF. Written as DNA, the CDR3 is TGTGCCAGCAGCTCGGGACTAGCGGGAGCATCGGCAGATACGCAGTATTTT. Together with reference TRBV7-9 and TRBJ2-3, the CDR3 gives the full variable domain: DTGVSQNPRHKITKRGQNVTFRCDPISEHNRLYWYRQTLGQGPEFLTYFQNEAQLEKSRLLSDRFSAERPKGSFSTLEIQRTEQGDSAMYLCASSSGLAGASADTQYFGPGTRLTVL.

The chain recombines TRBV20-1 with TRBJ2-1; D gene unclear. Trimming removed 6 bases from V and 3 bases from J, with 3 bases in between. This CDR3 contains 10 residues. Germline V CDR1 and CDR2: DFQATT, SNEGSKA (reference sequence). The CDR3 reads CSAVYNEQFF. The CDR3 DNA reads TGCAGTGCCGTCTACAATGAGCAGTTCTTC.

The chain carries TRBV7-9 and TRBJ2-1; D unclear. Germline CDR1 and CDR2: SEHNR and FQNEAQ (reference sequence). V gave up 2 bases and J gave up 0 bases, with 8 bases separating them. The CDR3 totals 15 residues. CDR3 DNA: TGTGCCAGCAGCTTAATAGTGAGCTCCTACAATGAGCAGTTCTTC. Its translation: CASSLIVSSYNEQFF.

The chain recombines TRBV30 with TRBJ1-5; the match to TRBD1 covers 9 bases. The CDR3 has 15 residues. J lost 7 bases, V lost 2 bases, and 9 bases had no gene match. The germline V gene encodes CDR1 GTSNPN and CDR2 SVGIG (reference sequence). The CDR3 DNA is TGTGCCTGGAGTTATCAAGACAGGGGGAACCAGCCCCAGCATTTT. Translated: CAWSYQDRGNQPQHF. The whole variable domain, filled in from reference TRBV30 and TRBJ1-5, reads SQTIHQWPATLVQPVGSPLSLECTVEGTSNPNLYWYRQAAGRGLQLLFYSVGIGQISSEVPQNLSASRPQDRQFILSSKKLLLSDSGFYLCAWSYQDRGNQPQHFGDGTRLSIL.

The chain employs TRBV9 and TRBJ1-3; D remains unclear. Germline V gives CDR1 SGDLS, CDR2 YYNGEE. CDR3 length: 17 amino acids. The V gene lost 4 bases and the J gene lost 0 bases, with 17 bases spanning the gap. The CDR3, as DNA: TGTGCCAGCAGCTCAAAGAACAGTCTCAGCTCTGGAAACACCATATATTTT. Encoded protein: CASSSKNSLSSGNTIYF.

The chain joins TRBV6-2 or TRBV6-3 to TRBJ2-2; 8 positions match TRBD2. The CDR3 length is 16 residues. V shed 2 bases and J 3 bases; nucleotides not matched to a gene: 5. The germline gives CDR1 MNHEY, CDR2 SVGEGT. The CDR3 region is CASSYPQREYTGELFF. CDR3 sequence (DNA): TGTGCCAGCAGTTACCCCCAGCGGGAGTACACCGGGGAGCTGTTTTTT.

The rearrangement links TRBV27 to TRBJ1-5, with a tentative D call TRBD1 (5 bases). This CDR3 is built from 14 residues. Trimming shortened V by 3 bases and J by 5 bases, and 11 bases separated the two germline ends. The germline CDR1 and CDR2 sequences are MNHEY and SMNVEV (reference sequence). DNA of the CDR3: TGTGCCAGCAGTTTCACTGGGGCGGATCAGCCCCAGCATTTT. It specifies CASSFTGADQPQHF.

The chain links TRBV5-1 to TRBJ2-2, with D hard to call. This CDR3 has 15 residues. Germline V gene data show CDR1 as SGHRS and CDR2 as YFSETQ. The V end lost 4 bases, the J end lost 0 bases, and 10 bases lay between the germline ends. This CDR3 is CASSPGGANTGELFF. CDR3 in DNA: TGCGCCAGCAGCCCCGGCGGCGCGAACACCGGGGAGCTGTTTTTT.

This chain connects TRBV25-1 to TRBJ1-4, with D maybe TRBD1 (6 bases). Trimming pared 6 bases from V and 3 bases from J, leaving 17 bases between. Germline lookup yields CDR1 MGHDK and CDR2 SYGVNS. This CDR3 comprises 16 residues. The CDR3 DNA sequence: TGTGCCAGCAGCCACCCGGACAGACTCTCTAATGAAAAACTGTTTTTT. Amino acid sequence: CASSHPDRLSNEKLFF.

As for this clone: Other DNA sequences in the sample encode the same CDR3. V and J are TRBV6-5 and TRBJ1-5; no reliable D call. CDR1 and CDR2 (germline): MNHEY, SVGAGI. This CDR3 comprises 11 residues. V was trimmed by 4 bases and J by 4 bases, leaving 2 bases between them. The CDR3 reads CASSLNQPQHF. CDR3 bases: TGTGCCAGCAGTTTAAATCAGCCCCAGCATTTT.

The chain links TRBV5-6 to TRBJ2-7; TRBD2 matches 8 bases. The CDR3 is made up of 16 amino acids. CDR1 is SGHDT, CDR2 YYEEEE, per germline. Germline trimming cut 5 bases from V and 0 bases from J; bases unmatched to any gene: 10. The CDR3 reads CASRAWGSGISYEQYF. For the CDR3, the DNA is TGTGCCAGCAGAGCGTGGGGTAGCGGGATCTCCTACGAGCAGTACTTC.

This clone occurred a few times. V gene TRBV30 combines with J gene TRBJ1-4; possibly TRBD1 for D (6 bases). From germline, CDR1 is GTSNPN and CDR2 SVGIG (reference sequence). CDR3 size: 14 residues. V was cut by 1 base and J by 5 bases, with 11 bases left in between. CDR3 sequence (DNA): TGTGCCTGGAGTGGAGGAACAGGGAATGAAAAACTGTTTTTT. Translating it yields CAWSGGTGNEKLFF.